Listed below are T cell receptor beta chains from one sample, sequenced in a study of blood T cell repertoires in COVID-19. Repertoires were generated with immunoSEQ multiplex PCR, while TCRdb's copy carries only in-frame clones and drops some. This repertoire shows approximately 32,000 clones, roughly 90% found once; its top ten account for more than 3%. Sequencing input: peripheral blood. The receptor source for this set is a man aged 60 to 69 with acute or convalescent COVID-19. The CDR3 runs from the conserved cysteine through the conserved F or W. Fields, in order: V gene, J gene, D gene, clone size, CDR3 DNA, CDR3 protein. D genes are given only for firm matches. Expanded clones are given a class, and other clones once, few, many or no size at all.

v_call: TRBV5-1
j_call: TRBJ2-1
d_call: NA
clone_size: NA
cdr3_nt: TGCGCCAGCAGCTTTTACTACAATGAGCAGTTCTTC
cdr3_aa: CASSFYYNEQFF

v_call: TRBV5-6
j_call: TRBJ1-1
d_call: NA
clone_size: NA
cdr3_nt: TGTGCCAGCAGCCAAGGGGTCTTTGCGGGATTGAACACTGAAGCTTTCTTT
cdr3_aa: CASSQGVFAGLNTEAFF

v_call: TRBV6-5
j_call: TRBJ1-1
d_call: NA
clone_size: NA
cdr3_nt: TGTGCCAGCAGGCCCGATAAAAAAGGGGGCACTGAAGCTTTCTTT
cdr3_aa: CASRPDKKGGTEAFF

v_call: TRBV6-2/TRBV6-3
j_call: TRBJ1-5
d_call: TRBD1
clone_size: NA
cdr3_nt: TGTGCCAGCAGTTACTCGACTGGAGGGGGCCTTAGCAATCAGCCCCAGCATTTT
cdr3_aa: CASSYSTGGGLSNQPQHF

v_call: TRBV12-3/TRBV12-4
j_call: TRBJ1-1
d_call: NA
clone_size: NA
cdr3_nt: TGTGCCAGCAGTTTAAGCGCTGAAGCTTTCTTT
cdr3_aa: CASSLSAEAFF

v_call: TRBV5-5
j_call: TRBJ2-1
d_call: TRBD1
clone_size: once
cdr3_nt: TGTGCCAGCAGCTTGGAGGGACAGGGATGGGATGAGCAGTTCTTC
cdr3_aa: CASSLEGQGWDEQFF

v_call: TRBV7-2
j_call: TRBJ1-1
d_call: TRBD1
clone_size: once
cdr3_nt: TGTGCCAGCAGCAGGACAGGGGCCACTGAAGCTTTCTTT
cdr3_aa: CASSRTGATEAFF

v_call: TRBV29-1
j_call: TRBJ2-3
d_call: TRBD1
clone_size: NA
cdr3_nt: TGCAGCGCCGGGACAGGGGGCACAGATACGCAGTATTTT
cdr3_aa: CSAGTGGTDTQYF

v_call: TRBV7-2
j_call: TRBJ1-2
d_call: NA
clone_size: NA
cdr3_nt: TGTGCCAGCAGCTTAAGTTCAGGGTCGGGCTATGGCTACACCTTC
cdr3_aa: CASSLSSGSGYGYTF

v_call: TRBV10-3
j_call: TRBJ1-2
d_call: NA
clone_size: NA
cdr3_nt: TGTGCCATCAGTGAGTCGGCGGGGACCAACTATGGCTACACCTTC
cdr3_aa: CAISESAGTNYGYTF

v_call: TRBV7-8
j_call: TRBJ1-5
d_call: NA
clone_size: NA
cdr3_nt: TGTGCCAGCAGCCTTTATTTTGGGGGGATCGATCAGCCCCAGCATTTT
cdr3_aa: CASSLYFGGIDQPQHF

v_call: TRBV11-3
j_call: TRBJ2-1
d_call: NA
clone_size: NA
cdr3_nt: TGTGCCAGCAGCTTAGGGGCCAAGATTATAGCGACCGCTTCGGGTGAGCAGTTCTTC
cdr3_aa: CASSLGAKIIATASGEQFF

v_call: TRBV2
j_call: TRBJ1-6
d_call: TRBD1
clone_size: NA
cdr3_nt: TGTGCCAGCAGTGTGGGACAGGTGAATTCACCCCTCCACTTT
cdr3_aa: CASSVGQVNSPLHF

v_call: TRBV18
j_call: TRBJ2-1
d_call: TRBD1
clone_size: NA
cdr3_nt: TGTGCCAGCTCATCTACAGGGGACCCCTACAATGAGCAGTTCTTC
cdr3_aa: CASSSTGDPYNEQFF

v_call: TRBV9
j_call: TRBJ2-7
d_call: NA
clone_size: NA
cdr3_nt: TGTGCCAGCAGCGTAAGGGGGTCGTACGAGCAGTACTTC
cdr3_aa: CASSVRGSYEQYF

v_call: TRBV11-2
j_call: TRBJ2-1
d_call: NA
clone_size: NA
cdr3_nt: TGTGCCAGCAGCTTCGAATTAGCGGTCCCATACAATGAGCAGTTCTTC
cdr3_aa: CASSFELAVPYNEQFF

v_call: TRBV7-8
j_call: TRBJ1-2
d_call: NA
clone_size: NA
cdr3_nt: TGTGCCAGCAGCACAAGCGTGTATGGCTACACCTTC
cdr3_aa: CASSTSVYGYTF

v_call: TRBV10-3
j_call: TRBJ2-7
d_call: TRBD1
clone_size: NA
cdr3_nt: TGTGCCATCAGTGAGGGACAGGGGGGGCCCTACGAGCAGTACTTC
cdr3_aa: CAISEGQGGPYEQYF

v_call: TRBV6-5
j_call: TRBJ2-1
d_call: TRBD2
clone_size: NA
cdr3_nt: TGTGCCAGCAGTAAGACTAGCAGCCTCAATGAGCAGTTCTTC
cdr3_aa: CASSKTSSLNEQFF

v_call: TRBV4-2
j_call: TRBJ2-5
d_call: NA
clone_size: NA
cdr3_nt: TGTGCCAGCAGCCAGCCAGGGCAGGGGGAGACCCAGTACTTC
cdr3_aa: CASSQPGQGETQYF

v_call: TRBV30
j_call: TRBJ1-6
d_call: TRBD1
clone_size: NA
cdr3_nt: TGTGCCTGGAATTCAGGACAGGGCACACCCCTCCACTTT
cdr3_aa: CAWNSGQGTPLHF

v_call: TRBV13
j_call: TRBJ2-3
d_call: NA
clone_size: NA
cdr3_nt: TGTGCCAGCCTCTTAGACCAAACAGGAACAGATACGCAGTATTTT
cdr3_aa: CASLLDQTGTDTQYF

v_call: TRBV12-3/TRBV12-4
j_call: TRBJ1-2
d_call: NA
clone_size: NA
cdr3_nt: TGTGCCACACTCGGGTTCCCCTATGGCTACACCTTC
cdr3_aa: CATLGFPYGYTF

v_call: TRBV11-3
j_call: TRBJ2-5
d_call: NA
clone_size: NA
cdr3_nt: TGTGCCAGCAGCACTAAGACGACCCAGTACTTC
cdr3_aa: CASSTKTTQYF

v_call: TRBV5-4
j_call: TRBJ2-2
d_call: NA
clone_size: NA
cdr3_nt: TGTGCCAGCAGCCTATACACCGGGGAGCTGTTTTTT
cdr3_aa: CASSLYTGELFF

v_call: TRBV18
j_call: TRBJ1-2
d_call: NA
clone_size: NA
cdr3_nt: TGTGCCAGCTCACCACCGGGGGGGCCTTTAGGGTATGGCTACACCTTC
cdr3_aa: CASSPPGGPLGYGYTF

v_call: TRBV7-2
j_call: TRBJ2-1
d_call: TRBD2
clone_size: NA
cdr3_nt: TGTGCCAGCAGCTTCACTAGCGGGAGGAGCTATGAGCAGTTCTTC
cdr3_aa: CASSFTSGRSYEQFF

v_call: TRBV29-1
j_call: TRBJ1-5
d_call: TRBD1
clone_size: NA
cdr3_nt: TGCAGCGTTTCCCAAGGGACAGGCAATCAGCCCCAGCATTTT
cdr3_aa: CSVSQGTGNQPQHF

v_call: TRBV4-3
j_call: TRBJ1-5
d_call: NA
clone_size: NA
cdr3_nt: TGCGCCAGCAGCCTCTCGCGAGACTCCGATCAGCCCCAGCATTTT
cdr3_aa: CASSLSRDSDQPQHF

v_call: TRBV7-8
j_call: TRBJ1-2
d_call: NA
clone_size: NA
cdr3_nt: TGTGCCAGCAGCTTAGCCTCCGGGACAACCTATGGCTACACCTTC
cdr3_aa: CASSLASGTTYGYTF

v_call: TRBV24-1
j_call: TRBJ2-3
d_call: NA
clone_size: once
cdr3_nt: TGTGCCACCAGTGATTTACAGTTTGCGGGGTCAGATACGCAGTATTTT
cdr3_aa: CATSDLQFAGSDTQYF

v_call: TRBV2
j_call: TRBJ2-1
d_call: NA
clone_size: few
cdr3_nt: TGTGCCAGCAAGGACGGGGGAGGCTCCTACAATGAGCAGTTCTTC
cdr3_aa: CASKDGGGSYNEQFF

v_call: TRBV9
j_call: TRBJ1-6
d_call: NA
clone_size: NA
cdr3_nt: TGTGCCAGCAGCGTAAGGGGGAATAATTCACCCCTCCACTTT
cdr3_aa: CASSVRGNNSPLHF

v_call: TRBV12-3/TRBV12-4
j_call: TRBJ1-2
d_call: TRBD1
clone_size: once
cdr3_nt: TGTGCCAGCAGTTTGGACAGGGTACGTGGCTACACCTTC
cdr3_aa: CASSLDRVRGYTF

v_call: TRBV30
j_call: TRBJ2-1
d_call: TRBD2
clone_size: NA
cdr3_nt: TGTGCCTGGCACCCCCCGGGACTAGCGGGAGTAGTTCAGCAGTTCTTC
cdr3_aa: CAWHPPGLAGVVQQFF

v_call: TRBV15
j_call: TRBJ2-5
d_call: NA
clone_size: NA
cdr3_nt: TGTGCCACCAGCAGAGGAGGGCAAGGGCTCCAAGAGACCCAGTACTTC
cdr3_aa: CATSRGGQGLQETQYF

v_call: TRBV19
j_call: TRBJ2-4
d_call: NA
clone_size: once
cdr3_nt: TGTGCCAGTAGGGGGTCTAGGCAGGGGAGCAAAAACATTCAGTACTTC
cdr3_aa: CASRGSRQGSKNIQYF

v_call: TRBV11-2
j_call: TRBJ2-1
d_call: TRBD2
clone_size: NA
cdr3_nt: TGTGCCAGCAGCTCAATAGGGGGAGCTAGCGGGAGTATGGATGAGCAGTTCTTC
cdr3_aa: CASSSIGGASGSMDEQFF

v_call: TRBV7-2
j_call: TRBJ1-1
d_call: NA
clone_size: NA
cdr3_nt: TGTGCCAGCAGCTTAGCGCTAATGGGGGCCTCTGAAGCTTTCTTT
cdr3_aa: CASSLALMGASEAFF

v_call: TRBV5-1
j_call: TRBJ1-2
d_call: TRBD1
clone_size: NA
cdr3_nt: TGCGCCAGCAGCTTGGCGACCGGGACAGGGGGCGACTATGGCTACACCTTC
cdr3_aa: CASSLATGTGGDYGYTF

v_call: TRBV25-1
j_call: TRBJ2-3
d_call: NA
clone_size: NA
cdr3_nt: TGTGCCAGCAGTGAATTTACTATGAGCACAGATACGCAGTATTTT
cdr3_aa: CASSEFTMSTDTQYF

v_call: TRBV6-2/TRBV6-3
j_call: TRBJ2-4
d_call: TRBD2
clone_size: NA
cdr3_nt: TGTGCCAGCAGTTTCAGCCTCCTCAGACTAGCGGGAGGGTGTTTATACTTC
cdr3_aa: CASSFSLLRLAGGCLYF

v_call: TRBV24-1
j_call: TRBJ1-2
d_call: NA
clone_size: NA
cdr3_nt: TGTGCCACCAGTGAAAGATGGACGGGGGGACTTGGGGGCTACACCTTC
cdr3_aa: CATSERWTGGLGGYTF

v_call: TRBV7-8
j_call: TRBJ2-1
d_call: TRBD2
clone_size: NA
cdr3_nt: TGTGCCAGCAGCTTAGTCGGGACTAGCGCCTACAATGAGCAGTTCTTC
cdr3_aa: CASSLVGTSAYNEQFF

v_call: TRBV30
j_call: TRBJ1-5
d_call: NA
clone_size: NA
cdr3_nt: TGTGCCTGGAGTGAAGGAACAGGACCTTATAGCAATCAGCCCCAGCATTTT
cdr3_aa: CAWSEGTGPYSNQPQHF

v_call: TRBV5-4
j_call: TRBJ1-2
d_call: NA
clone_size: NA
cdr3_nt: TGTGCCAGCAGCTTGGGACCCGGCCAGGAGGGCTATGGCTACACCTTC
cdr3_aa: CASSLGPGQEGYGYTF